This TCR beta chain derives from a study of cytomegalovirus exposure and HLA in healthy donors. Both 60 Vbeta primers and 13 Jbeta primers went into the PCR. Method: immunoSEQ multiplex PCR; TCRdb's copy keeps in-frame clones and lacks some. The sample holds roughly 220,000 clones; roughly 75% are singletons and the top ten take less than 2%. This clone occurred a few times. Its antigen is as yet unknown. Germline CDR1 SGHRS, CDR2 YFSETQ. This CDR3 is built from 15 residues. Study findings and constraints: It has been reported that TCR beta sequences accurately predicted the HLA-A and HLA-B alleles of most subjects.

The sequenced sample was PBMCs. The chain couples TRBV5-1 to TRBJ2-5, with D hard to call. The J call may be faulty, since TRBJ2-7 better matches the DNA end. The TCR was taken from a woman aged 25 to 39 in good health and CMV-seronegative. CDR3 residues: CASSLGDTLTYEQYF. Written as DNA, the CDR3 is TGCGCCAGCAGCTTGGGTGACACTTTGACCTACGAGCAGTACTTC.